The rows below give T cell receptor beta chains drawn from one sample of a study of cytomegalovirus exposure and HLA in healthy donors. Profiled with immunoSEQ multiplex PCR; TCRdb holds only in-frame clones, not every one. Counted here are roughly 120,000 clones, roughly 80% occurring once; the ten biggest clones make up 1.4% to 1.5%. What was sequenced was PBMCs. These receptors were collected from a woman aged 18 to 35 in good health and CMV-seronegative. Both conserved end residues are part of each CDR3.

TRBJ2-7,TRBV29-1,CSVLGQGMEEQYF
TRBJ1-1,TRBV5-4,CASSSPGESSTEAFF
TRBJ1-2,TRBV9,CASSPGTGGSYGYTF
TRBJ2-7,TRBV7-2,CASSLRTGGQYEQYF
TRBJ2-3,TRBV6-5,CASRAQRSTDTQYF
TRBJ2-3,TRBV7-9,CASSLSRGSTDTQYF
TRBJ1-6,TRBV6-1,CASSETAGVEGSPLHF
TRBJ2-5,TRBV18,CASSPPEVSETQYF
TRBJ1-1,TRBV5-3,CARSGRGLVPDTEAFF
TRBJ2-5,TRBV27,CASTHRRGETQYF
TRBJ1-3,TRBV6-6,CASSLRGKSGNTIYF
TRBJ2-5,TRBV5-5,CASTPRRGTETQYF
TRBJ1-4,TRBV5-1,CASSRGAATNEKLFF
TRBJ1-5,TRBV6-1,CASTEYSNQPQHF
TRBJ2-5,TRBV15,CATSSFFLAQETQYF